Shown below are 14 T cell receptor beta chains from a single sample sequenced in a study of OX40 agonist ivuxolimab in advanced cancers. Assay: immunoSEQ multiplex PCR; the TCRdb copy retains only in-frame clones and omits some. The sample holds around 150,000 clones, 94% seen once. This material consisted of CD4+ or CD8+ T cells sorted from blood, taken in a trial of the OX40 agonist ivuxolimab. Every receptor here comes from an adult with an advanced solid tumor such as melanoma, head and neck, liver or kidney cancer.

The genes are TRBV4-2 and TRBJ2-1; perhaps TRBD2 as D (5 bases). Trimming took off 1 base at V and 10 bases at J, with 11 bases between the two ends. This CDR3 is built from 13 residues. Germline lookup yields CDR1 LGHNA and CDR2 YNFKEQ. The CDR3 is CASSQGTYTEQFF. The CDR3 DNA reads TGTGCCAGCAGCCAAGGGACTTACACGGAGCAGTTCTTC.

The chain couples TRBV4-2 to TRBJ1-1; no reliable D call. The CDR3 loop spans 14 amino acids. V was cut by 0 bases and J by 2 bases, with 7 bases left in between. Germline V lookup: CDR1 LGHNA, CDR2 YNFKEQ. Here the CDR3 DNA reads TGTGCCAGCAGCCAAGATGATGGAAACACTGAAGCTTTCTTT. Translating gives CASSQDDGNTEAFF.

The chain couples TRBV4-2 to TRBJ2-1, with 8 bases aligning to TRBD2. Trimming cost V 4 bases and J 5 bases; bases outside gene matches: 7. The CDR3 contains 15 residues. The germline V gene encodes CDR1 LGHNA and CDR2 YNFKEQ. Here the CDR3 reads CASSPREGQDNEQFF. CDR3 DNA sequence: TGTGCCAGCAGCCCTCGGGAGGGCCAGGACAATGAGCAGTTCTTC.

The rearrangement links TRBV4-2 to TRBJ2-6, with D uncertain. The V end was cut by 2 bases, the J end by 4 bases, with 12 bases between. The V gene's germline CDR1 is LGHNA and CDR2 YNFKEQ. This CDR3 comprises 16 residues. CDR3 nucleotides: TGTGCCAGCAGCCAACTCGGGTCTGGAGGGGCCAACGTCCTGACTTTC. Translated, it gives CASSQLGSGGANVLTF.

CDR3: CASSPGVSDTGELFF. The CDR3 DNA follows: TGTGCCAGCAGCCCTGGGGTGTCCGACACCGGGGAGCTGTTTTTT. The gene calls are TRBV11-3 and TRBJ2-2; D call uncertain. Looked up from germline, CDR1 is SGHNT and CDR2 is YENEEA. Trimming pared 5 bases from V and 3 bases from J, leaving 13 bases between. The CDR3 length is 15 residues.

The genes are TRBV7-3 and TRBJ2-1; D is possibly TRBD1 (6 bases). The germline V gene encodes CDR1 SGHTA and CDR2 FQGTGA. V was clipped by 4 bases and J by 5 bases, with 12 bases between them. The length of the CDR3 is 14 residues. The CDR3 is CASSSQGYHNEQFF. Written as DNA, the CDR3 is TGTGCCAGCAGCTCGCAGGGGTACCACAATGAGCAGTTCTTC. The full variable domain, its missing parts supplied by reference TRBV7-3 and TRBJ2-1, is GAGVSQTPSNKVTEKGKYVELRCDPISGHTALYWYRQSLGQGPEFLIYFQGTGAADDSGLPNDRFFAVRPEGSVSTLKIQRTERGDSAVYLCASSSQGYHNEQFFGPGTRLTVL.

Here the CDR3 DNA reads TGCGCCAGCAGCTTGCACCTGAACACTGAAGCTTTCTTT. This gives the protein CASSLHLNTEAFF. V usage is TRBV10-1 and J usage is TRBJ1-1, with D uncertain. V was trimmed by 6 bases and J by 0 bases, leaving 8 bases between them. The CDR3 spans 13 residues. The germline CDR1 and CDR2 sequences are WNHNN and SYGVQD (reference sequence).

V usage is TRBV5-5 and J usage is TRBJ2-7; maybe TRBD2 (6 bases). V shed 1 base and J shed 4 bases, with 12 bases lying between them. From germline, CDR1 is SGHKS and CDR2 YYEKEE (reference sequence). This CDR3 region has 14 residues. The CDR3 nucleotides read TGTGCCAGCAGCTTGAGGCTAGCGCCTTACGAGCAGTACTTC. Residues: CASSLRLAPYEQYF. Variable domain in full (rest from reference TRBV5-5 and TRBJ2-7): DAGVTQSPTHLIKTRGQQVTLRCSPISGHKSVSWYQQVLGQGPQFIFQYYEKEERGRGNFPDRFSARQFPNYSSELNVNALLLGDSALYLCASSLRLAPYEQYFGPGTRLTVT.

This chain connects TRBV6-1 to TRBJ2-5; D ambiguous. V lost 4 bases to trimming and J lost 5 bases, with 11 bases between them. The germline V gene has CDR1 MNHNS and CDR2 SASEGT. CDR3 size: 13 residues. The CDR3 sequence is CASSAHKGETQYF. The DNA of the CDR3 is TGTGCCAGCAGTGCCCACAAAGGGGAGACCCAGTACTTC.

CDR3 sequence: CASSPAVSYEQYF. Written as DNA, the CDR3 is TGTGCCAGCAGCCCCGCGGTGTCCTACGAGCAGTACTTC. This chain connects TRBV6-1 to TRBJ2-7; no reliable D call. V was clipped by 6 bases and J by 1 base, with 10 bases between them. The CDR3 totals 13 residues. CDR1 and CDR2 (germline): MNHNS, SASEGT.

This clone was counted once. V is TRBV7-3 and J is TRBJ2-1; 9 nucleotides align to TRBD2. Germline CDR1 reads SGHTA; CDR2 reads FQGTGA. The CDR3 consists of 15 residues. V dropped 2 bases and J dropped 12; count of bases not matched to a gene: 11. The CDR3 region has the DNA TGTGCCAGCAGCTTATCCCTAGCGGGGCCGTCGGGGCAGTTCTTC. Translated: CASSLSLAGPSGQFF. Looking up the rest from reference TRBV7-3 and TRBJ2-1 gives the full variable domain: GAGVSQTPSNKVTEKGKYVELRCDPISGHTALYWYRQSLGQGPEFLIYFQGTGAADDSGLPNDRFFAVRPEGSVSTLKIQRTERGDSAVYLCASSLSLAGPSGQFFGPGTRLTVL.

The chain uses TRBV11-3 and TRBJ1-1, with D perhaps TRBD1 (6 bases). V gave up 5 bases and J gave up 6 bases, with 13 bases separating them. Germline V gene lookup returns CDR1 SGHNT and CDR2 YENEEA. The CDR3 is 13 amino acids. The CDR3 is CASSIEGGSEAFF. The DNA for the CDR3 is TGTGCCAGCAGCATCGAGGGGGGCTCTGAAGCTTTCTTT. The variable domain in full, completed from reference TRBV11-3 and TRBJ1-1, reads EAGVVQSPRYKIIEKKQPVAFWCNPISGHNTLYWYLQNLGQGPELLIRYENEEAVDDSQLPKDRFSAERLKGVDSTLKIQPAELGDSAVYLCASSIEGGSEAFFGQGTRLTVV.

CDR3 in amino acids: CASSIRTGGDYGYTF. CDR3 nucleotide sequence: TGTGCCAGCAGCATAAGGACAGGGGGCGACTATGGCTACACCTTC. The rearrangement joins TRBV7-2 to TRBJ1-2; 11 nucleotides line up with TRBD1. The CDR3 totals 15 residues. The V segment lost 5 bases and the J segment 3 bases; nucleotides outside the gene matches: 5. CDR1 is SGHTA and CDR2 is FQGNSA in the germline V gene.

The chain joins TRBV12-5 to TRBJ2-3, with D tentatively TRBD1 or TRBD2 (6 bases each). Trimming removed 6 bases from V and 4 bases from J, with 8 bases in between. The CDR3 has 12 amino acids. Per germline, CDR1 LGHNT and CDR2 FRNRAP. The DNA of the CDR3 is TGTGCTAGTGGGGGGGGCGCAGATACGCAGTATTTT. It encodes CASGGGADTQYF.